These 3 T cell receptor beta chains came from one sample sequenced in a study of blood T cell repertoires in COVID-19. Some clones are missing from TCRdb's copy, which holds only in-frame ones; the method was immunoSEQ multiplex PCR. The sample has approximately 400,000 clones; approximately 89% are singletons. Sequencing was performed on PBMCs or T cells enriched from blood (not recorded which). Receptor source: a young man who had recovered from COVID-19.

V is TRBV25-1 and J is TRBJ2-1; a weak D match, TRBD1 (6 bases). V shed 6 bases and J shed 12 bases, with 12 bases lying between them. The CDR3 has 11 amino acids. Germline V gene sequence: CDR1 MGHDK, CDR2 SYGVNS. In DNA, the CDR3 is TGTGCCAGCAGCCTAGGGGGAAGGCAGTTCTTC. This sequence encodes CASSLGGRQFF.

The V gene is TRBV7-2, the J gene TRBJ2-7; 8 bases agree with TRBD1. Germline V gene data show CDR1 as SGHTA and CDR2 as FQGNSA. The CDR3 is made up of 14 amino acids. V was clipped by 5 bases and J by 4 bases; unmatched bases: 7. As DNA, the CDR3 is TGTGCCAGCAGCACCCGGACAGGGACATACGAGCAGTACTTC. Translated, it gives CASSTRTGTYEQYF.

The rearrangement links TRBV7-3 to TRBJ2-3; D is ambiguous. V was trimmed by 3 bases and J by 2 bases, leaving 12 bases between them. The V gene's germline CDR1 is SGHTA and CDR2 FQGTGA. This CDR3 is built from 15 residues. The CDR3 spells CASSFGGFPTDTQYF. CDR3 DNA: TGTGCCAGCAGCTTCGGCGGTTTTCCCACAGATACGCAGTATTTT.